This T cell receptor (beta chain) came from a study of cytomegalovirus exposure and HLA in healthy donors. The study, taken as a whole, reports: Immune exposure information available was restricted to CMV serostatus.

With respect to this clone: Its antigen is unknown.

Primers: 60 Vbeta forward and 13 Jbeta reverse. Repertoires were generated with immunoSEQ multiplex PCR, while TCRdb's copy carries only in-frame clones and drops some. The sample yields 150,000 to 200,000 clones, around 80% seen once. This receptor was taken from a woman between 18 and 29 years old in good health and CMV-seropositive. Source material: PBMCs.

The CDR3 spells CASSLRQGYLEAFF. The CDR3 DNA follows: TGTGCCAGCAGCTTAAGGCAGGGATACCTCGAAGCTTTCTTT. This chain links TRBV7-9 with TRBJ1-1; D possibly corresponds to TRBD1 (5 bases). The CDR3 consists of 14 residues. V was shortened by 2 bases and J by 8 bases, with 15 bases between the two germline ends. CDR1 is SEHNR and CDR2 is FQNEAQ in the germline V gene (reference sequence).